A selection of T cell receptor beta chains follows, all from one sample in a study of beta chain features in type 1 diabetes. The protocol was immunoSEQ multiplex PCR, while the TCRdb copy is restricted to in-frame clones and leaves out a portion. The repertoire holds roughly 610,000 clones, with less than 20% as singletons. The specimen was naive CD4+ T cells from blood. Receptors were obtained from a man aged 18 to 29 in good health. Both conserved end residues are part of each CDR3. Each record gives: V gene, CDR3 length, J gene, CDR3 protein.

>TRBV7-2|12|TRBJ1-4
CASSLGREKLFF
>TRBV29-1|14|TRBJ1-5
CSVTRDNSNQPQHF
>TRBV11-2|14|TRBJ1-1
CASSRIKGRLEAFF
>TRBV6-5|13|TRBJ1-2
CASSTREGSGYTF
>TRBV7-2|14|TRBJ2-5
CASSLAGTKETQYF
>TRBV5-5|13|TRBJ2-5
CASSSGGQETQYF
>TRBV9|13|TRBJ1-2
CASSAPPRGGYTF
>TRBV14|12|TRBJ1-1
CASSQVSRPPEF
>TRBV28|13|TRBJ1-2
CASSFSGFYGYTF
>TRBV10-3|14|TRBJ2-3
CASRTSGAWGTQYF
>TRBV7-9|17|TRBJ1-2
CASSLGTEATLNYGYTF
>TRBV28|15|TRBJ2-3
CASSLYWNPADTQYF
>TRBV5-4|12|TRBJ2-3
CASSSNTDTQYF
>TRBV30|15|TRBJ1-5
CAWSVGPGRNQPQHF
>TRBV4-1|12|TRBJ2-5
CASSRPRETQYF
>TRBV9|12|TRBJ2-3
CASSADTDTQYF
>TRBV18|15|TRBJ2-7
CASSPRTGVGNEQYF
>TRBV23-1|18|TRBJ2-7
CASSQSIPRDRGNYEQYF
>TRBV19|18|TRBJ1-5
CASSIDWRRALYNQPQHF
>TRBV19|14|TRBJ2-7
CASSVDRVFYEQYF
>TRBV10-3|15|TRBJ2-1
CAISEADRGDNEQFF
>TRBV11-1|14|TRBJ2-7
CASSPGTRPYEQYF
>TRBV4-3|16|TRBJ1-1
CASSHPTARERTEAFF
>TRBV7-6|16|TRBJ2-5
CASSLSSGRAGETQYF
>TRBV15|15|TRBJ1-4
CATSTQKGKNEKLFF
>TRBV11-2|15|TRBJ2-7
CASSEGLAGSGEQYF
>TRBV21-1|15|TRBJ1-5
CASGGDRGTDQPQHF
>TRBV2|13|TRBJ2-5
CASTREVPETQYF
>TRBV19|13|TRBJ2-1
CASRRTGGNEQFF
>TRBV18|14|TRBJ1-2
CASSPPGTDYGYTF
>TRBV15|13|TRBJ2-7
CATSRDLSYEQYF
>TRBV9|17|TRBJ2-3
CASSASPRTKPADTQYF
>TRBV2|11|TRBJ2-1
CASRGVIEQFF
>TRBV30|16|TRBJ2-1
CAWAAWQRASYNEQFF
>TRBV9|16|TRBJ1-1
CASSVEQGARNTEAFF
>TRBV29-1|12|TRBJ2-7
CSAATATYEQYF
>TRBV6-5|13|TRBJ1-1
CASTRRQNTEAFF
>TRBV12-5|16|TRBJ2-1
CASGSLAGGVLNEQFF
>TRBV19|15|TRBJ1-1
CASHTPGARSTEAFF
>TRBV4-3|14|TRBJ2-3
CASSVRESTDTQYF
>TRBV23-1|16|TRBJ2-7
CASSQSRTKSSYEQYF
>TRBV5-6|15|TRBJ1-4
CASSLRGAPGEKLFF